These T cell receptor beta chains were read from a single sample in a study of blood T cells in healthy people across ages. TCRdb re-analysed the 5' RACE reads in MiXCR, keeping a single row per CDR3 protein. The table records roughly 1.4 million distinct CDR3 sequences, 59% of them present only once. Sequencing input: blood. These receptors all come from a young man in good health. CDR3s include the opening cysteine and the closing phenylalanine or tryptophan. D genes are given only for firm matches. Some rows mark clone size as missing; the rest say once, few, many or name a class of expanded clone.

j_call,d_call,clone_size,v_call,cdr3_aa,cdr3_nt
TRBJ2-7,.,.,TRBV20-1,CSARMWGGGYEQYF,TGCAGTGCTAGAATGTGGGGAGGGGGCTACGAGCAGTACTTC
TRBJ2-5,.,.,TRBV6-5,CASSYSGVQETQYF,TGTGCCAGCAGTTACTCCGGAGTACAAGAGACCCAGTACTTC
TRBJ2-7,.,.,TRBV3-1,CASSLSLGRDVSYEQYF,TGTGCCAGCAGCCTTTCCCTCGGGCGGGACGTTTCCTACGAGCAGTACTTC
TRBJ2-7,TRBD2,few,TRBV6-5,CASSGLARSYEQYF,TGTGCCAGCAGTGGACTAGCGAGATCCTACGAGCAGTACTTC
TRBJ2-1,TRBD2,many,TRBV6-4,CASSDSGTSGHNEQFF,TGTGCCAGCAGTGACTCCGGGACTAGCGGACACAATGAGCAGTTCTTC
TRBJ2-3,.,few,TRBV25-1,CASSEAKGGEGTDTQYF,TGTGCCAGCAGTGAAGCAAAGGGGGGTGAGGGCACAGATACGCAGTATTTT
TRBJ2-5,.,.,TRBV28,CASRVSGETQYF,TGTGCCAGCAGGGTTAGTGGGGAGACCCAGTACTTC
TRBJ2-7,.,few,TRBV7-9,CASSLLGASYEQYF,TGTGCCAGCAGCCTACTCGGGGCTTCCTACGAGCAGTACTTC
TRBJ2-1,.,.,TRBV4-2,CASSRAGPPYNEQFF,TGTGCCAGCAGCCGCGCCGGACCCCCCTACAATGAGCAGTTCTTC
TRBJ2-5,.,.,TRBV12-3/TRBV12-4,CASSSADSQETQYF,TGTGCCAGCAGTTCCGCAGACAGCCAAGAGACCCAGTACTTC
TRBJ2-3,.,.,TRBV4-3,CASSQYRVVNTQYF,TGCGCCAGCAGCCAATATAGGGTCGTAAATACGCAGTATTTT
TRBJ2-5,TRBD2,.,TRBV18,CASSPGLAGVEFQETQYF,TGTGCCAGCTCACCAGGACTAGCGGGGGTCGAATTCCAAGAGACCCAGTACTTC
TRBJ2-1,TRBD1,few,TRBV15,CATSRTGTGVFF,TGTGCCACCAGCAGAACCGGGACAGGGGTGTTCTTC
TRBJ1-4,.,once,TRBV6-1,CASGRELNEKLFF,TGTGCCAGCGGGAGGGAACTAAATGAAAAACTGTTTTTT
TRBJ2-7,.,.,TRBV4-2,CASSQASTFYEQYF,TGTGCCAGCAGCCAAGCATCGACTTTCTACGAGCAGTACTTC
TRBJ2-3,TRBD2,.,TRBV12-3/TRBV12-4,CASSFPGLAINTQYF,TGTGCCAGCAGTTTCCCGGGACTAGCGATAAATACGCAGTATTTT
TRBJ2-7,.,few,TRBV10-3,CATRGGSSYEQYF,TGTGCCACGAGGGGGGGCTCCTCCTACGAGCAGTACTTC
TRBJ2-7,.,.,TRBV7-2,CASRLRGSHEQYF,TGTGCCAGCAGACTCAGGGGTTCCCACGAGCAGTACTTC
TRBJ2-7,.,.,TRBV6-2/TRBV6-3,CASSYPTTHSGATNEQYF,TGTGCCAGCAGTTACCCTACGACTCATTCAGGGGCGACGAACGAGCAGTACTTC
TRBJ2-5,TRBD1,.,TRBV20-1,CSARGGTGTGGGETQYF,TGCAGTGCTAGGGGGGGAACCGGGACAGGGGGTGGAGAGACCCAGTACTTC
TRBJ2-2,.,.,TRBV5-1,CASSLYAGELFF,TGCGCCAGCAGCTTGTATGCCGGGGAGCTGTTTTTT
TRBJ2-1,TRBD2,.,TRBV7-9,CASSFPSSGPYNEQFF,TGTGCCAGCAGCTTTCCCTCTAGCGGGCCGTACAATGAGCAGTTCTTC
TRBJ1-1,TRBD1,.,TRBV7-9,CASSDRSPTEAFF,TGTGCCAGCTCGGACAGGTCTCCCACTGAAGCTTTCTTT
TRBJ2-7,.,.,TRBV5-5,CASSLLEDYEQYF,TGTGCCAGCAGCTTACTAGAAGACTACGAGCAGTACTTC
TRBJ2-3,.,.,TRBV20-1,CSARGWQTFIASTDTQYF,TGCAGTGCTAGGGGGTGGCAGACCTTTATCGCTAGCACAGATACGCAGTATTTT
TRBJ1-3,.,once,TRBV2,CASSDQNTSGNTIYF,TGTGCCAGCAGTGATCAGAACACCTCTGGAAACACCATATATTTT
TRBJ2-7,TRBD2,.,TRBV20-1,CSARTPAGGLTYEQYF,TGCAGTGCTAGGACCCCTGCGGGGGGTCTTACCTACGAGCAGTACTTC
TRBJ2-1,.,once,TRBV3-1,CASSQAGAANEQFF,TGTGCCAGCAGCCAAGCTGGAGCGGCTAATGAGCAGTTCTTC
TRBJ2-1,TRBD2,few,TRBV4-2,CASNLAGSSEQFF,TGTGCCAGCAACCTAGCGGGGAGTAGTGAGCAGTTCTTC
TRBJ2-5,.,.,TRBV20-1,CSAPRVWGASGETQYF,TGCAGTGCCCCGAGGGTGTGGGGGGCCTCCGGAGAGACCCAGTACTTC
TRBJ1-2,.,few,TRBV6-6,CASSYWITDNYGYTF,TGTGCCAGCAGTTACTGGATTACAGACAACTATGGCTACACCTTC
TRBJ2-1,.,.,TRBV4-1,CASSQVDMGFSYNEQFF,TGCGCCAGCAGCCAAGTTGATATGGGATTCTCCTACAATGAGCAGTTCTTC
TRBJ2-4,.,.,TRBV2,CASRIGINIQYF,TGTGCCAGCAGAATAGGAATAAACATTCAGTACTTC
TRBJ2-3,TRBD2,.,TRBV6-1,CASSASSVAGLWDTQYF,TGTGCCAGCAGTGCCTCATCGGTAGCGGGGTTGTGGGATACGCAGTATTTT
TRBJ2-3,.,few,TRBV6-4,CASSEGATDTQYF,TGTGCCAGCAGTGAGGGGGCGACAGATACGCAGTATTTT
TRBJ2-7,TRBD1,.,TRBV20-1,CSARGTGTLIEQYF,TGCAGTGCTAGAGGGACAGGAACCCTAATCGAGCAGTACTTC
TRBJ2-1,TRBD2,.,TRBV20-1,CSAINLAGLGNEQFF,TGCAGTGCAATAAACTTAGCGGGTTTGGGCAATGAGCAGTTCTTC
TRBJ2-7,.,.,TRBV18,CASSPPGWYEQYF,TGTGCCAGCTCACCACCGGGGTGGTACGAGCAGTACTTC
TRBJ2-6,.,few,TRBV4-1,CASSQVGEGANVLTF,TGCGCCAGCAGCCAAGTCGGTGAAGGGGCCAACGTCCTGACTTTC
TRBJ2-7,.,.,TRBV20-1,CSWGGVEQYF,TGCTCCTGGGGTGGGGTCGAGCAGTACTTC
TRBJ2-2,TRBD2,few,TRBV5-1,CASSVGLASSGELFF,TGCGCCAGCAGCGTCGGACTAGCTTCTTCCGGGGAGCTGTTTTTT
TRBJ2-7,.,.,TRBV6-1,CASSEWRNYEQYF,TGTGCCAGCAGTGAATGGCGGAACTACGAGCAGTACTTC
TRBJ2-3,.,.,TRBV5-1,CASRLGNNPDTQYF,TGCGCCAGCAGACTTGGGAATAATCCAGATACGCAGTATTTT
TRBJ2-1,.,.,TRBV4-1,CASSKDAGATEQFF,TGCGCCAGCAGCAAGGACGCGGGGGCGACGGAGCAGTTCTTC
TRBJ2-1,.,few,TRBV5-1,CASSFRWGDNEQFF,TGCGCCAGCAGCTTCCGGTGGGGGGACAATGAGCAGTTCTTC
TRBJ1-6,.,.,TRBV14,CASRGPGIASPLHF,TGTGCCAGCAGGGGGCCGGGGATCGCTTCACCCCTCCACTTT